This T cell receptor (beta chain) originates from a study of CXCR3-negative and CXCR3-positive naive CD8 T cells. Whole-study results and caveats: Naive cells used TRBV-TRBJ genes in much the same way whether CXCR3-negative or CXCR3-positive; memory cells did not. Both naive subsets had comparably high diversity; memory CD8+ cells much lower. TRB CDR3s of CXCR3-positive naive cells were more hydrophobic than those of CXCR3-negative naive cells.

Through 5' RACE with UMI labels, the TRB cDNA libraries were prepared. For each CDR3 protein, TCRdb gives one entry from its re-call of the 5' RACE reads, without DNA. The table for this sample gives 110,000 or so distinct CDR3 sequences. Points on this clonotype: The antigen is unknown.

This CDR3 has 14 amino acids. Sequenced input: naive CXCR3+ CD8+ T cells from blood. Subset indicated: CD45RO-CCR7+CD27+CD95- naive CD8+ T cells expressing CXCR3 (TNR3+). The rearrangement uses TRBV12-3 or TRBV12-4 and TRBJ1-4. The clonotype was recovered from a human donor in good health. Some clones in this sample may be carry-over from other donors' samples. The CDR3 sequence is CASIHRGVGEKLFF.